In this sample, the clone carrying this T cell receptor beta chain turned up a few times. The CDR3 runs to 14 residues. Germline V gene lookup returns CDR1 KGHDR and CDR2 SFDVKD. V was trimmed by 5 bases and J by 1 base, leaving 10 bases between them. This specimen comes from a study of regulatory T cells in long-lasting Graves disease. According to the study, TCR beta libraries were built with iRepertoire HTBI primers and CDR3-region Arm-PCR. TCRdb independently ran MiXCR on the multiplex PCR reads; one entry per CDR3 protein. Here the sample spans about 540,000 distinct CDR3 sequences, roughly 13% being singletons. Time point meaning: newly diagnosed GD, antithyroid drugs for less than 3 months. Preparation of the TCR library used RNA extracted from PBMCs. This sample was also put to use in a study of T cells in Graves' hyperthyroidism and ophthalmopathy. That work states: The study defined stable Graves' hyperthyroidism as no ophthalmopathy progression within 18 months. Uncontrolled infection, other autoimmune disease, pregnancy or lactation disqualified patients from enrolment. The TCR CDR3 first-round RT-PCR relied on the HTBI primer set.

The TCR comes from a man aged 30 to 45 with Graves disease. The chain uses TRBV24-1 and TRBJ2-5; the D gene is possibly TRBD2 (6 bases). The sequenced sample was peripheral blood mononuclear cells (PBMCs), obtained at new diagnosis, from a patient treated with antithyroid drugs. The CDR3 region has the DNA TGTGCCACCAGTGGGGGGGTGAGCCAAGAGACCCAGTACTTC. Amino acids: CATSGGVSQETQYF.